The 19 T cell receptor beta chains reported below all come from one sample, sequenced in a study of blood T cell repertoires in COVID-19 (dated by TCRdb to about 2020). Library preparation used the immunoSEQ multiplex PCR assay. As stored in TCRdb, this immuneACCESS dataset retains in-frame rearrangements with V and J assigned. A fraction of the clones does not appear; measured against another copy, unresolved V genes explain less than half of the discrepancy, and the remainder lacks a known reason. The table for this sample lists approximately 260,000 clones; approximately 84% of them were counted only once. In total, the top ten clones hold more than 6.5% of the sample. Sequencing used PBMCs or T cells enriched from blood (not recorded which). Receptors originate from a woman aged 45-60 years who had been exposed to COVID-19.

This chain uses TRBV5-8 with TRBJ2-7; a weak D match, TRBD1 (6 bases). The CDR3 consists of 15 residues. Trimming took 2 bases from V and 0 from J, leaving 12 bases between them. Germline assignment: CDR1 SGHTS and CDR2 YDEGEE. CDR3 sequence: CASSLTGSVSYEQYF. The CDR3 DNA sequence: TGTGCCAGCAGCTTAACAGGGAGTGTCTCCTACGAGCAGTACTTC.

The genes are TRBV5-1 and TRBJ1-1; no reliable D call. CDR1 SGHRS and CDR2 YFSETQ come from the germline V gene. The CDR3 runs to 15 residues. Trimming removed 4 bases at V and 0 bases at J, with 13 bases between. The CDR3 reads CASSLLAAVNTEAFF. The CDR3 nucleotides are TGCGCCAGCAGCCTACTGGCGGCAGTGAACACTGAAGCTTTCTTT.

The rearrangement joins TRBV18 to TRBJ1-3; D possibly corresponds to TRBD1 (5 bases). V lost 3 bases, J lost 6 bases, and 15 bases lay in between. Germline V gene lookup returns CDR1 KGHSH and CDR2 LQKENI. This CDR3 has 15 amino acids. CDR3 coding DNA: TGTGCCAGCTCACCGACCGGCGGGGCCGAAAACACCATATATTTT. It translates to CASSPTGGAENTIYF.

V gene TRBV3-1 (or the pseudogene TRBV3-2) combines with J gene TRBJ2-7, with TRBD1 identical over 7 bases. V shed 3 bases and J 1 base; nucleotides not matched to a gene: 6. CDR1 is LGHDT, CDR2 YNNKEL, per germline (reference sequence). The CDR3 is 15 residues long. The CDR3 sequence: CASSQFPGQSYEQYF. For the CDR3, the DNA is TGTGCCAGCAGCCAGTTTCCGGGACAGTCCTACGAGCAGTACTTC.

V usage is TRBV7-3 and J usage is TRBJ1-1; 8 nucleotides line up with TRBD1. Trimming at V came to 2 bases and at J to 5 bases, leaving 4 bases not matched to a gene. This CDR3 has 14 residues. Germline V CDR1 and CDR2: SGHTA, FQGTGA. For the CDR3, the DNA is TGTGCCAGCAGCTTACAGGGGGCAAGAACTGAAGCTTTCTTT. Translating gives CASSLQGARTEAFF.

The genes are TRBV19 and TRBJ1-2, with D possibly being TRBD1 (6 bases). The V gene's germline CDR1 is LNHDA and CDR2 SQIVND (reference sequence). V lost 2 bases to trimming and J lost 3 bases, with 10 bases between them. This CDR3 comprises 14 residues. The CDR3 DNA reads TGTGCCAGTAGTATAACAGGGACGGACTATGGCTACACCTTC. Encoded protein: CASSITGTDYGYTF.

The chain combines TRBV29-1 with TRBJ2-3; D is perhaps TRBD2 (7 bases). V lost 5 bases to trimming and J lost 2 bases, with 17 bases between them. CDR1 is SQVTM and CDR2 is ANQGSEA in the germline V gene. This CDR3 comprises 15 residues. The CDR3 spells CSVSSGGGFTDTQYF. The DNA for the CDR3 is TGCAGCGTTAGTTCCGGCGGGGGCTTCACAGATACGCAGTATTTT.

This chain links TRBV11-2 with TRBJ2-1; D is possibly TRBD2 (6 bases). This CDR3 is built from 13 residues. Germline CDR1 reads SGHAT; CDR2 reads FQNNGV. V lost 5 bases and J lost 7, with 12 bases in between. The CDR3 loop is CASSPTRVNEQFF. CDR3 in DNA: TGTGCCAGCAGCCCGACTAGAGTTAATGAGCAGTTCTTC.

This clone was seen at least ten times. This chain links TRBV7-9 with TRBJ2-7, with D unresolved. The germline gives CDR1 SEHNR, CDR2 FQNEAQ (reference sequence). The CDR3 loop spans 13 amino acids. With 5 bases removed from V and 6 bases from J, the gap between germline ends came to 14 bases. This chain's CDR3 is CASSVHTESEQYF. In DNA, the CDR3 is TGTGCCAGCAGCGTACACACAGAGAGCGAGCAGTACTTC.

V gene TRBV28 combines with J gene TRBJ1-3, with D unresolved. Trimming cost V 1 base and J 1 base, with 8 bases left between them. The V gene's germline CDR1 is MDHEN and CDR2 SYDVKM. CDR3 length: 15 amino acids. CDR3 coding DNA: TGTGCCAGCAGTTTATCGGGGTATTCTGGAAACACCATATATTTT. It yields the protein CASSLSGYSGNTIYF.

The V gene is TRBV28, the J gene TRBJ1-2; 10 positions agree with TRBD1. CDR3 length equals 13 residues. Germline CDR1 MDHEN, CDR2 SYDVKM. V shed 8 bases and J 2 bases; nucleotides not matched to a gene: 2. The CDR3 spells CASSGQGNYGYTF. The CDR3 DNA reads as TGTGCCAGCTCGGGACAGGGGAACTATGGCTACACCTTC.

The V gene is TRBV6-2 or TRBV6-3, the J gene TRBJ1-4; D remains ambiguous. This CDR3 has 15 amino acids. Trimming cost V 4 bases and J 7 bases, with 16 bases left between them. Germline lookup yields CDR1 MNHEY and CDR2 SVGEGT. The CDR3 protein is CASSWFMASGEKLFF. The CDR3 region has the DNA TGTGCCAGCAGTTGGTTCATGGCGTCAGGTGAAAAACTGTTTTTT.

V and J are TRBV6-5 and TRBJ2-7, with D unresolved. The CDR3 length is 13 residues. The V gene's germline CDR1 is MNHEY and CDR2 SVGAGI. V was trimmed by 6 bases and J by 3 bases, leaving 12 bases between them. As DNA, the CDR3 is TGTGCCAGCAGCCTAGACGGTTACTACGAGCAGTACTTC. Translation: CASSLDGYYEQYF.

The rearrangement uses TRBV2 and TRBJ2-7; D call uncertain. Germline CDR1 SNHLY, CDR2 FYNNEI. Trimming shortened V by 6 bases and J by 6 bases, and 15 bases separated the two germline ends. The CDR3 is 13 residues long. CDR3 bases: TGTGCCAGCAGCACCCCATCAGGTGTCGAGCAGTACTTC. As protein: CASSTPSGVEQYF.

This clone was seen many times. The genes are TRBV15 and TRBJ1-1, with a possible D match to TRBD1 (5 bases). The CDR3 is made up of 15 amino acids. Germline V gene sequence: CDR1 LNHNV, CDR2 YYDKDF (reference sequence). V lost 0 bases and J 4 bases, leaving 12 bases between the germline ends. CDR3 nucleotides: TGTGCCACCAGCAGAGATCGCGGCCAGGGCACTGAAGCTTTCTTT. Amino acids: CATSRDRGQGTEAFF.

This rearrangement joins TRBV25-1 to TRBJ1-5, with no clear D. The germline V gene encodes CDR1 MGHDK and CDR2 SYGVNS. The CDR3 runs 13 residues. Trimming removed 3 bases at V and 4 bases at J, with 7 bases between. This CDR3 is CASSDTANQPQHF. CDR3 coding DNA: TGTGCCAGCAGTGACACTGCTAATCAGCCCCAGCATTTT.

The rearrangement joins TRBV5-4 to TRBJ1-2, with D unresolved. V was trimmed by 1 base and J by 2 bases, leaving 12 bases between them. Germline lookup yields CDR1 SGHNT and CDR2 YYREEE (reference sequence). The CDR3 length is 15 residues. The CDR3 DNA sequence: TGTGCCAGCAGCTTGACAGTTACAAACAACTATGGCTACACCTTC. Translating it yields CASSLTVTNNYGYTF. Combining the CDR3 with reference TRBV5-4 and TRBJ1-2 gives the whole variable domain ETGVTQSPTHLIKTRGQQVTLRCSSQSGHNTVSWYQQALGQGPQFIFQYYREEENGRGNFPPRFSGLQFPNYSSELNVNALELDDSALYLCASSLTVTNNYGYTFGSGTRLTVV.

This sequence joins TRBV24-1 and TRBJ2-2, with TRBD2 matching 7 bases. Germline V gene sequence: CDR1 KGHDR, CDR2 SFDVKD. The J segment lost 8 bases and the V segment lost 9 bases, leaving 5 bases of the junction unmatched. The CDR3 has 12 amino acids. The DNA for the CDR3 is TGTGCCACCGGGCCGGGAGGAGGGGAGCTGTTTTTT. Protein sequence: CATGPGGGELFF.

V and J are TRBV18 and TRBJ2-7; TRBD1 agrees at 12 bases. J was trimmed by 5 bases and V by 4 bases; bases with no gene match: 12. CDR3 length: 17 residues. CDR1 and CDR2 (germline): KGHSH, LQKENI. The CDR3 nucleotides are TGTGCCAGCTCACTACTTTCCGGGACAGGGGGCAAAAACGAGCAGTACTTC. Encoded protein: CASSLLSGTGGKNEQYF.